The clone carrying this TCR beta chain was counted only a few times. How the authors handled the data: Nucleated cell counts were estimated from reference gene primer amplification. The table came from immunoSEQ multiplex PCR; TCRdb's copy has only in-frame clones and leaves some out. That table supplies the V and J calls and clone size; D and trimming were determined from the DNA. Among 89,000 or so clones listed, 85% were seen once. This record comes from a study of blood T cell repertoires in COVID-19. In the study overall: Specimens from acute and convalescent COVID-19 originated in the United States, Italy and Spain.

The V end was cut by 4 bases, the J end by 8 bases, with 9 bases between. The CDR3 runs 11 residues. From germline, CDR1 is SGHTS and CDR2 YDEGEE. This TCR derives from an elderly man with acute or convalescent COVID-19. V usage is TRBV5-8 and J usage is TRBJ1-2; the D is unclear. Sequencing input: peripheral blood. The CDR3 coding sequence is TGTGCCAGCAGCCAATTTTCAGGCTACACCTTC. Amino acids: CASSQFSGYTF.